The 28 T cell receptor beta chains in this list originate from one sample, sequenced in a study of CD8+ T cells in alopecia areata. After isolation, RNA underwent reverse transcription to generate cDNA as the sequencing template. Some clones are missing from TCRdb's copy, which holds only in-frame ones; the method was immunoSEQ multiplex PCR. The data hold some 190,000 clones, with roughly 46% observed a single time. As for treatment: oral pan-JAK inhibitor, 5-10 mg twice daily. This specimen consisted of CD8+ T cells sorted from blood, obtained at approximately week 52, from a patient treated with tofacitinib. These receptors came from a human donor with alopecia areata.

The rearrangement links TRBV27 to TRBJ2-3; perhaps TRBD1 as D (5 bases). This CDR3 comprises 11 residues. Trimming shortened V by 6 bases and J by 12 bases, and 13 bases separated the two germline ends. In germline, CDR1 is MNHEY, CDR2 SMNVEV (reference sequence). The CDR3 DNA sequence: TGTGCCAGCAGATCACAGGTCCTCCAGTATTTT. This codes for CASRSQVLQYF.

The chain links TRBV5-6 to TRBJ1-1; weak D call: TRBD1 (6 bases). The CDR3 has 14 residues. Germline V gene sequence: CDR1 SGHDT, CDR2 YYEEEE. Trimming took off 5 bases at V and 6 bases at J, with 17 bases between the two ends. The CDR3 DNA reads TGTGCCAGCAGGACTGGGGGGGCATTCGCTGAAGCTTTCTTT. Protein: CASRTGGAFAEAFF.

With respect to this clone: The junction departs from germline at one end; a sequencing error may be responsible. This chain links TRBV5-4 with TRBJ2-7, with unresolved D. Germline-derived CDR1 and CDR2 are SGHNT and YYREEE (reference sequence). This CDR3 comprises 11 residues. CDR3 protein: CASSLYDEQCF. The CDR3 DNA reads as TGTGCCAGCAGCTTATATGACGAGCAGTGCTTC.

For this clone: This sample includes further DNA sequences coding for the same CDR3. J is TRBJ2-3 and V is TRBV5-1, with TRBD2 matching 7 bases. J lost 0 bases, V lost 2 bases, and 3 bases had no gene match. Germline loops: CDR1 SGHRS, CDR2 YFSETQ. There are 15 residues in the CDR3. The CDR3, as DNA: TGCGCCAGCAGCTTCTGGCGGGAGAGCACAGATACGCAGTATTTT. Translating it yields CASSFWRESTDTQYF.

The chain recombines TRBV29-1 with TRBJ2-7, with no clear D. In germline, CDR1 is SQVTM, CDR2 ANQGSEA. The CDR3 spans 11 residues. V gave up 1 base and J gave up 7 bases, with 8 bases separating them. CDR3 DNA sequence: TGCAGCGTTGAAGGAGACCATGAGCAGTACTTC. It translates to CSVEGDHEQYF.

The chain joins TRBV7-9 to TRBJ2-5, with TRBD2 identical over 7 bases. Losses at the gene ends were 4 bases for V and 5 bases for J; bases not matched to a gene: 7. CDR1 and CDR2 from the germline V gene are SEHNR and FQNEAQ (reference sequence). This CDR3 contains 14 residues. The CDR3 sequence: CASSSTSEWETQYF. As DNA, the CDR3 is TGTGCCAGCAGCTCTACTAGCGAATGGGAGACCCAGTACTTC. The entire variable domain, with the rest obtained from reference TRBV7-9 and TRBJ2-5, is as follows: DTGVSQNPRHKITKRGQNVTFRCDPISEHNRLYWYRQTLGQGPEFLTYFQNEAQLEKSRLLSDRFSAERPKGSFSTLEIQRTEQGDSAMYLCASSSTSEWETQYFGPGTRLLVL.

This chain uses TRBV5-1 with TRBJ2-3, with 14 bases fitting TRBD2. CDR1 and CDR2 from the germline V gene are SGHRS and YFSETQ. The CDR3 sequence is 16 residues long. V trimming: 4 bases; J trimming: 6 bases; junction bases outside the gene matches: 7. CDR3 in amino acids: CASSVTGLAGEDTQYF. CDR3 nucleotides: TGCGCCAGCAGCGTGACGGGACTAGCGGGGGAGGATACGCAGTATTTT.

The chain employs TRBV6-5 and TRBJ2-6, with no clear D. The CDR3 extends over 14 amino acids. The germline gives CDR1 MNHEY, CDR2 SVGAGI. Trimming cost V 2 bases and J 5 bases, with 7 bases left between them. The CDR3 here is CASSYDSRANVLTF. The CDR3 DNA reads as TGTGCCAGCAGTTACGACTCCCGGGCCAACGTCCTGACTTTC.

DNA of the CDR3: TGCGCCAGCAGCCGGGGGACAGAAGGATATAGCAATCAGCCCCAGCATTTT. It specifies CASSRGTEGYSNQPQHF. J is TRBJ1-5 and V is TRBV4-1, with TRBD1 matching 7 bases. Germline V gene data show CDR1 as MGHRA and CDR2 as YSYEKL. This CDR3 comprises 17 residues. Trimming cost V 4 bases and J 0 bases; bases outside gene matches: 9.

The chain uses TRBV5-6 and TRBJ2-7, with 10 positions matching TRBD1. The J segment lost 2 bases and the V segment lost 0 bases, leaving 14 bases of the junction unmatched. The CDR3 totals 19 residues. CDR1 is SGHDT and CDR2 is YYEEEE in the germline V gene. The CDR3 sequence: CASSLGPPNDRGLPYEQYF. The CDR3 bases are TGTGCCAGCAGCTTGGGGCCCCCAAACGACAGGGGGCTTCCCTACGAGCAGTACTTC. The full variable domain, with the rest looked up from reference TRBV5-6 and TRBJ2-7, is DAGVTQSPTHLIKTRGQQVTLRCSPKSGHDTVSWYQQALGQGPQFIFQYYEEEERQRGNFPDRFSGHQFPNYSSELNVNALLLGDSALYLCASSLGPPNDRGLPYEQYFGPGTRLTVT.

This clone has a single count. The chain employs TRBV5-6 and TRBJ2-7, with 11 bases identical to TRBD2. Germline assignment: CDR1 SGHDT and CDR2 YYEEEE. The CDR3 has 14 residues. With 6 bases clipped from V and 6 bases from J, the junction kept 8 bases outside the gene matches. For the CDR3, the DNA is TGTGCCAGCACCGTAGCGGGGGGGCCTGGCGAGCAGTACTTC. This encodes CASTVAGGPGEQYF.

The chain recombines TRBV30 with TRBJ1-4; D call uncertain. The CDR3 spans 12 residues. Germline V gene lookup returns CDR1 GTSNPN and CDR2 SVGIG (reference sequence). With 5 bases removed from V and 7 bases from J, the gap between germline ends came to 11 bases. CDR3 loop: CAWDSGGEKLFF. CDR3 nucleotides: TGTGCCTGGGACTCCGGAGGTGAAAAACTGTTTTTT.

The chain uses TRBV2 and TRBJ1-5; D gene unclear. The CDR3 has 12 residues. V lost 4 bases and J lost 5, with 6 bases in between. CDR1 SNHLY and CDR2 FYNNEI come from the germline V gene. CDR3 protein: CASSAGYQPQHF. Written as DNA, the CDR3 is TGTGCCAGCAGTGCGGGTTATCAGCCCCAGCATTTT. Combining the CDR3 with reference TRBV2 and TRBJ1-5 gives the whole variable domain EPEVTQTPSHQVTQMGQEVILRCVPISNHLYFYWYRQILGQKVEFLVSFYNNEISEKSEIFDDQFSVERPDGSNFTLKIRSTKLEDSAMYFCASSAGYQPQHFGDGTRLSIL.

This chain joins TRBV6-6 and TRBJ2-3, with 12 bases identical to TRBD1. The CDR3 has 15 amino acids. Germline CDR1 MNHNY, CDR2 SVGAGI (reference sequence). After removal of 7 bases from V and 6 bases from J, the junction contained 8 bases not matched to a gene. Written as DNA, the CDR3 is TGTGCCAGCACCAACCGGGACAGGGGGCATGATACGCAGTATTTT. Residues: CASTNRDRGHDTQYF.

In its sample, this clone was seen once. The chain joins TRBV27 to TRBJ2-3, with 7 nucleotides matching TRBD2. With 5 bases clipped from V and 2 bases from J, the junction kept 16 bases outside the gene matches. Germline CDR1 and CDR2: MNHEY and SMNVEV (reference sequence). The length of the CDR3 is 18 residues. The CDR3 DNA reads as TGTGCCAGCAGTCAAACACAGACTAGCCATGCTTACACAGATACGCAGTATTTT. Translating gives CASSQTQTSHAYTDTQYF.

V usage is TRBV6-5 and J usage is TRBJ2-2; D may correspond to TRBD1 or TRBD2 (5 bases each). Germline CDR1 is MNHEY and CDR2 is SVGAGI. Trimming pared 6 bases from V and 3 bases from J, leaving 11 bases between. CDR3 length: 14 residues. CDR3 residues: CASSRLGDTGELFF. In DNA, the CDR3 is TGTGCCAGCAGCCGCTTGGGGGACACCGGGGAGCTGTTTTTT.

J is TRBJ1-2 and V is TRBV5-6; D call uncertain. The CDR3 length is 15 residues. V was trimmed by 1 base and J by 4 bases, leaving 14 bases between them. Germline values: CDR1 SGHDT, CDR2 YYEEEE. CDR3 residues: CASSLSDSGSYGYTF. CDR3 nucleotide sequence: TGTGCCAGCAGCTTGTCTGACTCGGGTTCCTATGGCTACACCTTC. The whole variable domain, filled in from reference TRBV5-6 and TRBJ1-2, reads DAGVTQSPTHLIKTRGQQVTLRCSPKSGHDTVSWYQQALGQGPQFIFQYYEEEERQRGNFPDRFSGHQFPNYSSELNVNALLLGDSALYLCASSLSDSGSYGYTFGSGTRLTVV.

This clone was counted a few times. The chain has TRBV5-4 and TRBJ2-7; 9 bases align to TRBD2. Germline trimming cut 4 bases from V and 3 bases from J; bases unmatched to any gene: 5. The CDR3 has 14 residues. Looked up from germline, CDR1 is SGHNT and CDR2 is YYREEE (reference sequence). The CDR3 reads CASSIIAGDYEQYF. For the CDR3, the DNA is TGTGCCAGCAGCATTATAGCGGGGGACTACGAGCAGTACTTC.

The chain links TRBV2 to TRBJ1-6, with D hard to call. Trimming pared 3 bases from V and 0 bases from J, leaving 12 bases between. CDR1 is SNHLY and CDR2 is FYNNEI in the germline V gene. The CDR3 totals 17 residues. CDR3 sequence: CASSDPRQVSYNSPLHF. The CDR3 DNA reads as TGTGCCAGCAGTGACCCCAGGCAGGTCTCCTATAATTCACCCCTCCACTTT.

The chain joins TRBV11-2 to TRBJ1-1; perhaps TRBD1 as D (5 bases). The CDR3 is made up of 15 amino acids. Germline-derived CDR1 and CDR2 are SGHAT and FQNNGV. The ends were cut back, 6 bases at V and 1 base at J, with 15 bases in the middle. This CDR3 is CASSQPRGRNTEAFF. CDR3 DNA: TGTGCCAGCAGTCAACCTCGGGGACGGAACACTGAAGCTTTCTTT.

The genes are TRBV19 and TRBJ2-5; D not resolved. The CDR3 is 16 residues long. With 5 bases removed from V and 3 bases from J, the gap between germline ends came to 19 bases. Per germline, CDR1 LNHDA and CDR2 SQIVND (reference sequence). The chain's CDR3 is CASSWTSWMGEETQYF. CDR3 in DNA: TGTGCCAGTAGTTGGACCAGTTGGATGGGTGAAGAGACCCAGTACTTC.

This clone occurred a few times. The chain uses TRBV4-1 and TRBJ1-2, with a weak D call TRBD1 (6 bases). The germline V gene has CDR1 MGHRA and CDR2 YSYEKL. CDR3 length equals 15 residues. Trimming left V 1 base short and J 4 bases short, with 13 bases between. The CDR3 sequence is CASSQVRGAFYGYTF. CDR3 nucleotides: TGCGCCAGCAGCCAAGTCCGGGGGGCCTTCTATGGCTACACCTTC.

This clone was seen more than once but under ten times. The V gene is TRBV4-1, the J gene TRBJ2-5; either TRBD1 or TRBD2 may fit D (5 bases each). The CDR3 runs to 14 residues. V was cut by 4 bases and J by 4 bases, with 13 bases left in between. The germline V gene encodes CDR1 MGHRA and CDR2 YSYEKL. The CDR3 sequence: CASSPGQGRETQYF. CDR3 DNA sequence: TGCGCCAGCAGCCCGGGGCAGGGTCGAGAGACCCAGTACTTC.

The chain joins TRBV18 to TRBJ1-1, with D tentatively TRBD1 (5 bases). With 1 base removed from V and 7 bases from J, the gap between germline ends came to 19 bases. CDR3 length: 16 amino acids. Germline V gives CDR1 KGHSH, CDR2 LQKENI. The CDR3 sequence: CASSPLPWDGEREAFF. Here the CDR3 DNA reads TGTGCCAGCTCACCACTGCCCTGGGACGGTGAGCGTGAAGCTTTCTTT.

This clone was observed a few times. Different DNA sequences within this sample yield the same CDR3. The J gene is TRBJ2-1, the V gene TRBV27; D not certain. This CDR3 has 11 amino acids. Trimming left V 6 bases short and J 7 bases short, with 7 bases between. CDR1 is MNHEY, CDR2 SMNVEV, per germline (reference sequence). The CDR3 sequence: CASSLGNEQFF. In nucleotides, the CDR3 is TGTGCCAGCAGCCTGGGGAATGAGCAGTTCTTC.

This clone appeared many times. V and J are TRBV15 and TRBJ1-6; D gene uncertain. Germline loops: CDR1 LNHNV, CDR2 YYDKDF (reference sequence). The CDR3 is 15 residues long. V was trimmed by 0 bases and J by 9 bases, leaving 12 bases between them. CDR3 sequence reads: CATSRDVGGSSPLHF. The CDR3 bases are TGTGCCACCAGCAGAGATGTTGGTGGAAGTTCACCCCTCCACTTT.

This clone was observed a handful of times. This chain joins TRBV5-6 and TRBJ2-3; D is unresolved. The CDR3 consists of 11 residues. Germline CDR1 SGHDT, CDR2 YYEEEE. V lost 3 bases to trimming and J lost 6 bases, with 5 bases between them. DNA for the CDR3: TGTGCCAGCAGCTGGACCGATACGCAGTATTTT. This codes for CASSWTDTQYF. Filled out from reference TRBV5-6 and TRBJ2-3, the complete variable domain reads DAGVTQSPTHLIKTRGQQVTLRCSPKSGHDTVSWYQQALGQGPQFIFQYYEEEERQRGNFPDRFSGHQFPNYSSELNVNALLLGDSALYLCASSWTDTQYFGPGTRLTVL.

This clone has only a few counts. The V and J genes are TRBV19 and TRBJ1-1; D remains ambiguous. The length of the CDR3 is 13 residues. V shed 0 bases and J shed 6 bases, with 8 bases lying between them. Per the germline V gene, CDR1 is LNHDA and CDR2 is SQIVND (reference sequence). For the CDR3, the DNA is TGTGCCAGTAGTATAGATCGCGGAGCTGAAGCTTTCTTT. It specifies CASSIDRGAEAFF.